This T cell receptor beta chain was documented in a study of shared clonotypes between healthy human individuals. Study-level results: Naive CD4 clonotypes overlapped across a few donors at approximately 5.3%.

Details on this clone: The target antigen is unknown.

Every one of the donors was a Caucasian adult that lived in Nashville, Tennessee. CD8 memory merged CD45RO+ with CCR7-negative CD45RA+ TemRA cells. Sequencing was performed with immunoSEQ multiplex PCR; in TCRdb, only in-frame clones are kept and a portion is missing. Among approximately 320,000 clones, around 87% were seen once, and the ten largest hold about 16%. This TCR came from a young man in good health. What was sequenced was memory CD8+ T cells sorted from blood. Subset given: CD45RO+ cells pooled with CCR7-negative TemRA cells.

CDR3 nucleotides: TGTGCCAGCAGGCTCACTAGCGGAGTGGACAATGAGCAGTTCTTC. It yields the protein CASRLTSGVDNEQFF. The chain employs TRBV6-1 and TRBJ2-1, with 8 bases lining up with TRBD2. CDR1 is MNHNS, CDR2 SASEGT, per germline. V shed 6 bases, J shed 5 bases, and the junction held 9 bases outside the gene matches. The CDR3 runs 15 residues.